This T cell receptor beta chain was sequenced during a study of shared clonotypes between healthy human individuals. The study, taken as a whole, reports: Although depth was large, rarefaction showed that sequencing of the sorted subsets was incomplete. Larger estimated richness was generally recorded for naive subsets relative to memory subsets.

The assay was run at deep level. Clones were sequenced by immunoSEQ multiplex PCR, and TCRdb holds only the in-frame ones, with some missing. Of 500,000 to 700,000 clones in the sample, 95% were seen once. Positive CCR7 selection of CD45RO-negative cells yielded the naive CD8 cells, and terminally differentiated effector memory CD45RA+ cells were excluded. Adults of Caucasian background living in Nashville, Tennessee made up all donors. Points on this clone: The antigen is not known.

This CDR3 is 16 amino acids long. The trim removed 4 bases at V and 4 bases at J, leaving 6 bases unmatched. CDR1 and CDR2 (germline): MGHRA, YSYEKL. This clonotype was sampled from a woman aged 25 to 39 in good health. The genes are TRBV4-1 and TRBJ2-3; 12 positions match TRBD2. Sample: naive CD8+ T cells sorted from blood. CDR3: CASSLRTSGISDTQYF. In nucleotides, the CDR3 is TGCGCCAGCAGCCTGAGGACTAGCGGGATCTCAGATACGCAGTATTTT.